These 5 T cell receptor beta chains share one sample of origin, sequenced in a study of T cells after posttransplantation cyclophosphamide. Assay: immunoSEQ multiplex PCR; the TCRdb copy retains only in-frame clones and omits some. The repertoire holds roughly 23,000 clones, with 70% to 90% as singletons. Sampled 1 year posttransplant, controls received myeloablative marrow transplants, methotrexate and a calcineurin inhibitor. Here the sequenced sample was PBMCs, taken after an allogeneic stem cell transplant with a calcineurin inhibitor and methotrexate. Receptor source: a female patient aged 50 to 60 who received an allogeneic stem cell transplant from an unrelated donor, was CMV-positive, and had chronic GVHD only. The T cells may come from the graft donor.

This chain links TRBV5-1 with TRBJ1-3; weak D call: TRBD1 (6 bases). Looked up from germline, CDR1 is SGHRS and CDR2 is YFSETQ. The V gene lost 3 bases and the J gene lost 2 bases, with 12 bases spanning the gap. The CDR3 extends over 15 amino acids. DNA of the CDR3: TGCGCCAGCAGCTGGTCAGGGGTAGCTGGAAACACCATATATTTT. Translation: CASSWSGVAGNTIYF.

This clone came up a few times. The rearrangement links TRBV19 to TRBJ1-1; no definite D call. This CDR3 is 13 amino acids long. Germline V lookup: CDR1 LNHDA, CDR2 SQIVND (reference sequence). Trimming took 4 bases from V and 0 from J, leaving 6 bases between them. The CDR3 is CASSRSMNTEAFF. CDR3 nucleotides: TGTGCCAGTAGTAGATCTATGAACACTGAAGCTTTCTTT.

The CDR3 reads CASRLASTYNEQFF. Here the CDR3 DNA reads TGTGCCAGTCGCCTAGCGAGTACCTACAATGAGCAGTTCTTC. The chain links TRBV19 to TRBJ2-1, with D possibly TRBD2 on 6 matching bases. The CDR3 contains 14 residues. Germline CDR1 is LNHDA and CDR2 is SQIVND (reference sequence). V gave up 8 bases and J gave up 2 bases, with 13 bases separating them.

The V gene is TRBV19, the J gene TRBJ1-5; D perhaps matches TRBD1 (5 bases). Germline V CDR1 and CDR2: LNHDA, SQIVND (reference sequence). The CDR3 is 14 amino acids. Trimming took 5 bases from V and 3 from J, leaving 11 bases between them. This CDR3 reads CASSLQGLNQPQHF. CDR3 nucleotide sequence: TGTGCCAGTAGTTTGCAGGGACTCAATCAGCCCCAGCATTTT.

The J gene is TRBJ1-2, the V gene TRBV6-1; 8 positions agree with TRBD1. J gave up 4 bases and V 4 bases, and 5 bases lay outside the gene matches. Germline assignment: CDR1 MNHNS and CDR2 SASEGT. The CDR3 extends over 14 amino acids. DNA for the CDR3: TGTGCCAGCAGTGTGGCAGGGGGCGGCTATGGCTACACCTTC. It codes for CASSVAGGGYGYTF.